The entry below describes one T cell receptor (beta chain). The sample is drawn from a study of Graves' ophthalmopathy and Graves' hyperthyroidism. Recruitment covered hyperthyroidism patients aged 18 to 65 whose new diagnosis was of under 2 months' duration. V lost 0 bases and J 1 base, leaving 15 bases between the germline ends. CDR1 is MDHEN and CDR2 is SYDVKM in the germline V gene. The CDR3 consists of 17 residues. RNA transcripts were the source from which TCR beta CDR3 regions were amplified. First-round RT-PCR with HTBI primers preceded a second-round multiplex PCR. Using its own MiXCR run on the multiplex PCR reads, TCRdb lists one record per CDR3 protein. The repertoire has hundreds of thousands of distinct CDR3 sequences, 22% of them found once; the top ten carry roughly 6.9%.

The sample consisted of peripheral blood. This clonotype was sampled from a woman aged 18-30 years with stable Graves' hyperthyroidism. Some clones in this sample may be carry-over from other donors' samples. The rearrangement links TRBV28 to TRBJ1-1; D may be TRBD1 (5 bases). CDR3 in DNA: TGTGCCAGCAGTTTATGGGCCCTTGATGACAGGAACACTGAAGCTTTCTTT. Its translation: CASSLWALDDRNTEAFF. Variable domain in full (rest from reference TRBV28 and TRBJ1-1): DVKVTQSSRYLVKRTGEKVFLECVQDMDHENMFWYRQDPGLGLRLIYFSYDVKMKEKGDIPEGYSVSREKKERFSLILESASTNQTSMYLCASSLWALDDRNTEAFFGQGTRLTVV.